Sequencing of this T cell receptor (beta chain) was carried out in a study of beta chain features in type 1 diabetes. Donors contributed one heparinised blood draw apiece, averaging about 120 mL. The isolated RNA, all of it, was reverse transcribed, so expressed TCRB transcripts were what got sequenced. The repertoire was sequenced with immunoSEQ multiplex PCR; TCRdb's copy has only in-frame clones and lacks some. The sample shows hundreds of thousands of clones, over 7.5% of them seen only once. This clone has only a few counts. Germline trimming cut 6 bases from V and 4 bases from J; bases unmatched to any gene: 7. The CDR3 covers 14 residues. The V gene's germline CDR1 is SQVTM and CDR2 ANQGSEA.

This TCR derives from a woman under 30 in good health. The material sequenced was naive CD4+ T cells from blood. The gene calls are TRBV29-1 and TRBJ1-5, with 9 bases matching TRBD1. The CDR3 region is CSVMGTGPNQPQHF. CDR3 in DNA: TGCAGCGTAATGGGGACAGGGCCGAATCAGCCCCAGCATTTT.